Listed here are 27 T cell receptor beta chains from one sample, sequenced in a study of OX40 agonist ivuxolimab in advanced cancers. Clones were sequenced by immunoSEQ multiplex PCR, and TCRdb holds only the in-frame ones, with some missing. The sample has tens of thousands of clones, almost 90% seen once. The starting material was CD4+ or CD8+ T cells sorted from blood, obtained in a trial of the OX40 agonist ivuxolimab. The receptors shown here come from an adult with an advanced solid tumor such as melanoma, head and neck, liver or kidney cancer.

V is TRBV5-1 and J is TRBJ1-5, with D possibly TRBD1 on 5 matching bases. This CDR3 comprises 14 residues. The germline V gene encodes CDR1 SGHRS and CDR2 YFSETQ. Trimming removed 0 bases from V and 6 bases from J, with 10 bases in between. CDR3 loop: CASSLGDSFQPQHF. In DNA form, the CDR3 reads TGCGCCAGCAGCTTGGGTGACAGTTTTCAGCCCCAGCATTTT.

This chain uses TRBV11-3 with TRBJ2-7; 12 nucleotides match TRBD2. The trim removed 5 bases at V and 2 bases at J, leaving 4 bases unmatched. Germline-derived CDR1 and CDR2 are SGHNT and YENEEA. The CDR3 runs to 15 residues. In DNA, the CDR3 is TGTGCCAGCAGCCCTAGGACTAGCGGGGCCTACGAGCAGTACTTC. Translating gives CASSPRTSGAYEQYF.

The rearrangement links TRBV10-3 to TRBJ1-1; D is unresolved. The CDR3 totals 15 residues. V was cut by 7 bases and J by 1 base, with 16 bases left in between. Germline CDR1 is ENHRY and CDR2 is SYGVKD. The CDR3 nucleotides are TGTGCCATCATCAAGAGTCTAAACTCGAACACTGAAGCTTTCTTT. This translates into CAIIKSLNSNTEAFF.

The rearrangement links TRBV28 to TRBJ1-5; D gene uncertain. Germline assignment: CDR1 MDHEN and CDR2 SYDVKM. Between the trimmed V and J ends, which lost 11 bases and 4 bases, there was a span of 15 bases. The CDR3 has 13 amino acids. CDR3 DNA: TGTGCCGCAGTGGGAGCGAAAAATCAGCCCCAGCATTTT. Its protein product is CAAVGAKNQPQHF.

The chain links TRBV19 to TRBJ1-1; 7 nucleotides agree with TRBD1. CDR3 length: 16 residues. Trimming took 5 bases from V and 0 from J; bases not matched to a gene: 9. Germline V gene sequence: CDR1 LNHDA, CDR2 SQIVND (reference sequence). In nucleotides, the CDR3 is TGTGCCAGTAGTCTCAGAGGACAGGCAATGAACACTGAAGCTTTCTTT. Protein: CASSLRGQAMNTEAFF.

The chain recombines TRBV5-1 with TRBJ1-1; weak D call: TRBD1 (5 bases). The germline V gene encodes CDR1 SGHRS and CDR2 YFSETQ. This CDR3 is 14 amino acids long. Trimming took 4 bases from V and 3 from J, leaving 13 bases between them. For the CDR3, the DNA is TGCGCCAGCAGCCGAGCAGGGCAGGACACTGAAGCTTTCTTT. This codes for CASSRAGQDTEAFF.

The J gene is TRBJ2-7, the V gene TRBV28, with D perhaps TRBD1 (6 bases). CDR3 size: 14 residues. The V end lost 10 bases, the J end lost 0 bases, and 16 bases lay between the germline ends. The germline gives CDR1 MDHEN, CDR2 SYDVKM. For the CDR3, the DNA is TGTGCCACCTCCGGGACACCAAGCTCCTACGAGCAGTACTTC. This codes for CATSGTPSSYEQYF.

The V and J genes are TRBV28 and TRBJ1-4; 8 nucleotides match TRBD1. The V gene end was trimmed by 6 bases and the J gene end by 11 bases; junction bases not matched to a gene: 11. CDR1 MDHEN and CDR2 SYDVKM come from the germline V gene. The CDR3 is made up of 14 amino acids. The CDR3 sequence is CASSPGDRLSKLFF. In DNA, the CDR3 is TGTGCCAGCAGCCCCGGGGACAGGCTGTCGAAACTGTTTTTT.

The rearrangement links TRBV7-8 to TRBJ2-2; the D gene is possibly TRBD2 (7 bases). This CDR3 comprises 15 residues. Trimming removed 2 bases from V and 4 bases from J, with 11 bases in between. Germline V gene data show CDR1 as SGHVS and CDR2 as FQNEAQ. The CDR3 region is CASSLSGGLTGELFF. The CDR3 DNA is TGTGCCAGCAGCTTATCCGGGGGGCTCACCGGGGAGCTGTTTTTT.

The chain combines TRBV7-3 with TRBJ2-1; 9 nucleotides line up with TRBD1. Germline V gene sequence: CDR1 SGHTA, CDR2 FQGTGA. The CDR3 is 13 amino acids. The V and J ends lost 5 bases and 9 bases, in that order; junction bases with no gene match: 5. Here the CDR3 reads CASSVDRGGEQFF. The DNA of the CDR3 is TGTGCCAGCAGCGTCGACAGGGGGGGTGAGCAGTTCTTC.

The chain recombines TRBV20-1 with TRBJ1-1; the D gene is possibly TRBD1 (6 bases). The V and J ends lost 6 bases and 7 bases respectively, with 12 bases between them. Looked up from germline, CDR1 is DFQATT and CDR2 is SNEGSKA (reference sequence). The CDR3 spans 11 residues. The chain's CDR3 is CSARQASEAFF. The CDR3 DNA reads as TGCAGTGCCAGACAGGCGAGTGAAGCTTTCTTT.

This chain links TRBV18 with TRBJ1-1, with a possible D match to TRBD1 (6 bases). V was cut by 2 bases and J by 1 base, with 11 bases left in between. This CDR3 comprises 15 residues. From germline, CDR1 is KGHSH and CDR2 LQKENI. CDR3 coding DNA: TGTGCCAGCTCACCAGGTCACAGGGAGAACACTGAAGCTTTCTTT. Its translation is CASSPGHRENTEAFF.

In its sample, this clone was seen once. The CDR3 loop is CASSIDGGTRQSQYF. The CDR3 DNA reads TGTGCCAGTAGTATAGATGGGGGGACCCGGCAGTCCCAGTACTTC. V usage is TRBV19 and J usage is TRBJ2-5; the D gene is possibly TRBD2 (6 bases). The germline CDR1 and CDR2 sequences are LNHDA and SQIVND (reference sequence). This CDR3 is 15 amino acids long. V was pared by 0 bases and J by 9 bases, with 17 bases between. The entire variable domain, with the rest obtained from reference TRBV19 and TRBJ2-5, is as follows: DGGITQSPKYLFRKEGQNVTLSCEQNLNHDAMYWYRQDPGQGLRLIYYSQIVNDFQKGDIAEGYSVSREKKESFPLTVTSAQKNPTAFYLCASSIDGGTRQSQYFGPGTRLLVL.

CDR3 bases: TGTGCCAGCAGTTACCCCGACACGGGGGATCAGCCCCAGCATTTT. The encoded protein is CASSYPDTGDQPQHF. This chain links TRBV6-6 with TRBJ1-5, with D possibly being TRBD1 (5 bases). Germline values: CDR1 MNHNY, CDR2 SVGAGI (reference sequence). The V gene lost 2 bases and the J gene lost 5 bases, with 13 bases spanning the gap. The CDR3 contains 15 residues.

V and J are TRBV28 and TRBJ2-2; D is unclear. Trimming left V 8 bases short and J 2 bases short, with 6 bases between. Germline lookup yields CDR1 MDHEN and CDR2 SYDVKM. The CDR3 sequence is 12 residues long. CDR3 nucleotides: TGTGCCAGCGACGGAAACACCGGGGAGCTGTTTTTT. Amino acids: CASDGNTGELFF.

Details on this clone: The junction departs from germline at one end; a sequencing error may be responsible. The CDR3 is CASSEAWRGASPLHF. CDR3 DNA: TGTGCCAGCAGCGAAGCATGGAGGGGAGCCTCACCCCTCCACTTT. The V gene is TRBV6-1, the J gene TRBJ1-6; tentative D call: TRBD1 (5 bases). Germline CDR1 and CDR2: MNHNS and SASEGT. The length of the CDR3 is 15 residues.

The chain has TRBV2 and TRBJ2-7; TRBD2 matches at 7 bases. Per the germline V gene, CDR1 is SNHLY and CDR2 is FYNNEI. V shed 7 bases, J shed 2 bases, and the junction held 8 bases outside the gene matches. The CDR3 totals 14 residues. This CDR3 is CASKPLAATYEQYF. The CDR3 nucleotides read TGTGCCAGCAAACCTCTAGCGGCCACCTACGAGCAGTACTTC.

The chain couples TRBV18 to TRBJ2-7, with D perhaps matching TRBD2 (6 bases). CDR3 size: 15 residues. Germline V CDR1 and CDR2: KGHSH, LQKENI. The germline V and J ends were trimmed by 3 bases and 3 bases, with 15 bases remaining between them. CDR3 residues: CASSPEGGDFYEQYF. The CDR3 region has the DNA TGTGCCAGCTCACCGGAGGGTGGGGACTTCTACGAGCAGTACTTC.

This clone occurred once. This chain connects TRBV5-6 to TRBJ1-1; 8 nucleotides agree with TRBD1. V lost 1 base to trimming and J lost 1 base; unmatched junction nucleotides: 3. The CDR3 has 15 residues. Germline V CDR1 and CDR2: SGHDT, YYEEEE. CDR3 sequence: CASSLPGTGNTEAFF. CDR3 in DNA: TGTGCCAGCAGCTTGCCCGGGACAGGGAACACTGAAGCTTTCTTT.

The V and J genes are TRBV5-4 and TRBJ2-1, with a possible D match to TRBD1 (5 bases). CDR3 length: 16 residues. Trimming cost V 0 bases and J 0 bases, with 10 bases left between them. Looked up from germline, CDR1 is SGHNT and CDR2 is YYREEE (reference sequence). CDR3: CASSLAGRASYNEQFF. The CDR3 DNA reads as TGTGCCAGCAGCTTGGCTGGCAGGGCCTCCTACAATGAGCAGTTCTTC.

The chain has TRBV4-1 and TRBJ2-1; 8 nucleotides line up with TRBD2. CDR3 length: 18 amino acids. CDR1 is MGHRA and CDR2 is YSYEKL in the germline V gene. V was pared by 0 bases and J by 7 bases, with 14 bases of the junction left unmatched. The CDR3 sequence: CASSQEGRGLAGRNEQFF. CDR3 bases: TGCGCCAGCAGCCAAGAGGGGAGAGGGCTAGCGGGTAGGAATGAGCAGTTCTTC.

The V and J genes are TRBV18 and TRBJ2-7, with TRBD2 matching 16 bases. Germline CDR1 KGHSH, CDR2 LQKENI. This CDR3 spans 16 amino acids. Trimming cost V 6 bases and J 6 bases; bases outside gene matches: 8. The CDR3 coding sequence is TGTGCCAGCTCCCCAGGGACTAGCGGGAGGGCCCTCGAGCAGTACTTC. Encoded protein: CASSPGTSGRALEQYF.

The CDR3 region is CAWSSGRWTGGSGEQYF. The CDR3 DNA reads as TGTGCCTGGAGTTCAGGGCGGTGGACAGGGGGCTCCGGCGAGCAGTACTTC. The chain has TRBV30 and TRBJ2-7; TRBD1 aligns across 11 bases. V lost 2 bases and J lost 6; bases outside the gene matches: 15. CDR3 size: 17 residues. From germline, CDR1 is GTSNPN and CDR2 SVGIG (reference sequence).

This chain uses TRBV19 with TRBJ2-3; TRBD2 matches at 12 bases. CDR1 and CDR2 (germline): LNHDA, SQIVND (reference sequence). V lost 3 bases and J lost 1; bases outside the gene matches: 8. This CDR3 is 18 amino acids long. The DNA for the CDR3 is TGTGCCAGTAGTATTTGGGCTAGCGGGGGGGCGGGCACAGATACGCAGTATTTT. Its translation: CASSIWASGGAGTDTQYF.

This chain joins TRBV5-1 and TRBJ2-3; D gene ambiguous. Trimming pared 0 bases from V and 4 bases from J, leaving 9 bases between. CDR3 length equals 14 residues. CDR1 is SGHRS, CDR2 YFSETQ, per germline. As DNA, the CDR3 is TGCGCCAGCAGCTTGGGAGCTGTTGCAGATACGCAGTATTTT. This sequence encodes CASSLGAVADTQYF.

V usage is TRBV5-1 and J usage is TRBJ1-4, with TRBD1 as a possible D gene (6 bases). Germline CDR1 and CDR2: SGHRS and YFSETQ. Trimming took off 3 bases at V and 3 bases at J, with 12 bases between the two ends. This CDR3 is 15 amino acids long. The CDR3 is CASSWQGRPNEKLFF. The CDR3 DNA sequence: TGCGCCAGCAGCTGGCAGGGGCGGCCTAATGAAAAACTGTTTTTT.

This clone was recorded only once. V usage is TRBV6-6 and J usage is TRBJ2-3, with a weak D call TRBD1 (6 bases). The ends were cut back, 5 bases at V and 9 bases at J, with 12 bases in the middle. CDR1 and CDR2 (germline): MNHNY, SVGAGI (reference sequence). The CDR3 has 12 amino acids. The CDR3 reads CASSPPGETQYF. In nucleotides, the CDR3 is TGTGCCAGCAGTCCCCCAGGGGAAACGCAGTATTTT.